This T cell receptor (beta chain) was found in a study of T cell responses to AZD1222 COVID-19 vaccine (dated by TCRdb to about 2021). Concerning the study at large: A total of about 230 trial participants underwent TCR sequencing, of whom about 200 received two doses of AZD1222 and about 25 received two doses of the MenACWY control vaccine. Enrollment into the trials was organized by age into subgroups of 18-55, 56-69 and 70-plus years, and those subgroups contained approximately 160, 26 and 62 TCR-sequenced participants, respectively. What the research found in general, with its limitations: Most participants were white British and females outnumbered males, and the authors suggested that clonal diversity may have been underestimated. In the small 56-69-year group, the increase in depth fell short of significance, most likely because of low power. Reportedly, close to half of the unique spike-specific TCRs recognized epitopes lying outside the regions that are mutated in the B.1.351 and B.1.1.7 variants. Because no day 14 peak-response samples were available, the repertoires could be characterized only after the peak T cell response. Conclusions about previously exposed vaccinees are limited because only six or seven AZD1222 recipients were SARS-CoV-2 seropositive at baseline. After two AZD1222 doses, both the breadth and the depth of spike-specific TCRs were significantly higher than at day 0 and than in MenACWY recipients. Vaccine-associated CD4 TCRs spanned the whole spike protein, with dominant responses in regions 160-218 and 743-854.

From the cysteine through the phenylalanine, the CDR3 covers 11 amino acids. Of all the DNA, just the CDR3 is kept, 33 bases in frame from base 1. Between the V and J ends, shortened by 7 bases and 8 bases respectively, the junction contains 11 bases. The germline V gene specifies MDHEN as CDR1 and SYDVKM as CDR2. Read against the paper, the sample's time point label means: about 28 days (+/-7) after the second vaccine dose. AZD1222 recipients given second doses at about 4 weeks or at about 12 weeks were pooled, since spike-specific TCR depth and breadth were not found to differ between the two schedules. Samples from vaccinated people were obtained from the UK trials COV001 and COV002, which included a single-blind randomized controlled phase 2/3 trial of AZD1222 (ChAdOx1 nCoV-19) in healthy adults. For TCRbeta chain sequencing, PBMC samples were collected from trial participants at day 0 and at day 28 after the second dose.

The CDR3 regions of human TCRbeta chains were analyzed by immunosequencing. From the authors' description of their analysis: Repertoire TCRs were checked for matches against a reference library of SARS-CoV-2-specific TCRs that had been generated using the MIRA antigen-specificity platform. Breadth meant the fraction of unique TCRs that were SARS-CoV-2-associated, whereas depth meant the fraction of total T cells that were SARS-CoV-2-associated. Using the MIRA data, each spike-specific TCR was assigned both to the spike region to which the TCR was reactive and to a CD4 or CD8 class. Log10-transformed breadth and depth values were compared by one-way ANOVA with Sidak's multiple comparisons tests. The table comes from immuneACCESS by way of TCRdb, which keeps in-frame sequences with V and J called. Part of the clones is missing from these tables; in studies checked, under half for an unresolved V gene and the rest for unknown reasons. That table gives V, J and clone size, and the DNA gave D and trimming. For this sample there are roughly 84,000 clones; around 90% appear just once. The ten largest clones represent approximately 10% of the sample.

On this clone: Its antigen is still unknown. No base quality information exists; no much larger clone differs at one position.

The sequence was collected from an adult who received the AZD1222 COVID-19 vaccine. Sequences were derived from peripheral blood, sampled 28 days after the second AZD1222 dose. The rearrangement joined TRBV28 to TRBJ1-2, with no confidently assigned D gene. The encoded CDR3 is CASTDKWGYTF. Here is the DNA: TGTGCCAGCACTGATAAGTGGGGCTACACCTTC.